This T cell receptor (beta chain) was sequenced for a study of control samples from healthy donors and cancer patients. Method: immunoSEQ multiplex PCR; TCRdb's copy keeps in-frame clones and lacks some. The sample yields just over 80,000 clones, roughly 94% seen once. This clone was seen a handful of times. Trimming removed 0 bases from V and 3 bases from J, with 13 bases in between. Germline assignment: CDR1 SGHRS and CDR2 YFSETQ. This CDR3 is 15 amino acids long. Material for sequencing was blood. This TCR was sampled from a woman aged 18-30 years in good health. This sequence joins TRBV5-1 and TRBJ2-7; possibly TRBD2 for D (5 bases). For the CDR3, the DNA is TGCGCCAGCAGCTTGGAGATAGGGAGCTTCTACGAGCAGTACTTC. Protein sequence: CASSLEIGSFYEQYF.